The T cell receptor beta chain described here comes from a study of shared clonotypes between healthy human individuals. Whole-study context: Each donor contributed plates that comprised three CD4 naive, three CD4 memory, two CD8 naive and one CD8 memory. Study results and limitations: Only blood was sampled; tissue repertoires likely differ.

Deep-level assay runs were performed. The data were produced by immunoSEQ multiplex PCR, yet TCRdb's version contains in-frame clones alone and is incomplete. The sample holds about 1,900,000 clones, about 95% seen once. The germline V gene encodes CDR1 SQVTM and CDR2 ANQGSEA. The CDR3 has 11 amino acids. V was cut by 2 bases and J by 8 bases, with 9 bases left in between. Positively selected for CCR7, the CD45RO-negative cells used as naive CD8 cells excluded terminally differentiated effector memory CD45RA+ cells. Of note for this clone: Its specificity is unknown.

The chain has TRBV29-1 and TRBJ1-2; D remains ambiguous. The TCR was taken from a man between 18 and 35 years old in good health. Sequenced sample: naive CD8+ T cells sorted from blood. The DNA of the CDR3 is TGCAGCGTTGAAACAGTCATGGGCTACACCTTC. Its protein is CSVETVMGYTF.